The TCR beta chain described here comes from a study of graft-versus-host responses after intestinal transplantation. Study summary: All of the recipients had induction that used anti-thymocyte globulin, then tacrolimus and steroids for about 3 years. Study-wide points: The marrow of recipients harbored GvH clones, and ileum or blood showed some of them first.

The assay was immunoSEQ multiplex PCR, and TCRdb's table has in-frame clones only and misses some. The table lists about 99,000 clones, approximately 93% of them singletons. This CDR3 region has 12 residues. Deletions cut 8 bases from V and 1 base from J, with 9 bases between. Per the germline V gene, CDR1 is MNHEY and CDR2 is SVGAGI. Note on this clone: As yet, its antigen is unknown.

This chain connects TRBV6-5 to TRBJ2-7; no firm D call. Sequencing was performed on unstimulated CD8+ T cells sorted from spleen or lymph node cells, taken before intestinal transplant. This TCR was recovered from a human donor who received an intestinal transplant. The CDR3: CASAQSSYEQYF. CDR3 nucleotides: TGTGCCAGCGCACAGTCTTCCTACGAGCAGTACTTC.